The 27 T cell receptor beta chains presented below share a single source sample, sequenced in a study of T cell repertoires in ileal Crohn's disease. As to time point: inflamed ileum from the surgical specimen. Libraries were prepared by immunoSEQ multiplex PCR; TCRdb keeps only in-frame clonotypes and omits some of them. Among about 4,200 clones listed, under 85% were seen once. Specimen: ileal tissue. Receptors originate from an adult with Crohn's disease.

This CDR3 reads CASSPLGSGQETQYF. The CDR3 nucleotides are TGCGCCAGCAGCCCTCTGGGGAGCGGCCAAGAGACCCAGTACTTC. The V call is TRBV4-3, the J call TRBJ2-5, with a possible D match to TRBD2 (5 bases). CDR3 length: 15 residues. Per germline, CDR1 LGHNA and CDR2 YSLEER. Trimming shortened V by 4 bases and J by 1 base, and 13 bases separated the two germline ends.

The chain recombines TRBV6-4 with TRBJ1-2, with 7 bases lining up with TRBD1. CDR3 length: 13 amino acids. CDR1 is MRHNA, CDR2 SNTAGT, per germline. J was trimmed by 9 bases and V by 0 bases; bases with no gene match: 4. The CDR3 loop reads CASSDSGQRRYTF. The CDR3 DNA reads as TGTGCCAGCAGTGACTCGGGACAGCGACGCTACACCTTC.

The chain employs TRBV30 and TRBJ1-1; D ambiguous. Germline-derived CDR1 and CDR2 are GTSNPN and SVGIG (reference sequence). The CDR3 is 14 amino acids. Trimming shortened V by 2 bases and J by 5 bases, and 15 bases separated the two germline ends. CDR3 bases: TGTGCCTGGAGTCCACCGGGTGGCTTTACTGAAGCTTTCTTT. Amino acid sequence: CAWSPPGGFTEAFF.

A note on this clone: This specimen includes other DNA sequences encoding the same CDR3. The V gene is TRBV10-3, the J gene TRBJ2-2; TRBD2 matches 8 bases. The CDR3 consists of 16 residues. From germline, CDR1 is ENHRY and CDR2 SYGVKD. The V segment lost 2 bases and the J segment 6 bases; nucleotides outside the gene matches: 8. This CDR3 is CAISERGGTSAGELFF. DNA of the CDR3: TGTGCCATCAGTGAGCGGGGGGGGACCTCGGCCGGGGAGCTGTTTTTT.

This clone is labeled large. The gene calls are TRBV4-2 and TRBJ1-2; D remains unclear. CDR1 is LGHNA and CDR2 is YNFKEQ in the germline V gene. This CDR3 spans 16 amino acids. Trimming left V 0 bases short and J 7 bases short, with 18 bases between. The CDR3 reads CASSQDNQDRAAGYTF. CDR3 bases: TGTGCCAGCAGCCAAGATAATCAGGACCGAGCTGCTGGCTACACCTTC.

The chain couples TRBV12-5 to TRBJ2-3; D is unresolved. V lost 5 bases, J lost 2 bases, and 11 bases lay in between. Germline V gene data show CDR1 as LGHNT and CDR2 as FRNRAP. The CDR3 has 14 amino acids. This chain's CDR3 is CASGSSGITDTQYF. CDR3 DNA sequence: TGTGCTAGTGGTAGCAGTGGGATCACAGATACGCAGTATTTT.

The CDR3 protein is CASSIGDGGYTF. CDR3 nucleotides: TGCGCCAGCAGCATAGGGGACGGTGGCTACACCTTC. The V gene is TRBV5-1, the J gene TRBJ1-2; D may be TRBD1 (5 bases). The CDR3 spans 12 residues. CDR1 and CDR2 from the germline V gene are SGHRS and YFSETQ. V lost 4 bases and J lost 7, with 11 bases in between. The full variable domain, rest sourced from reference TRBV5-1 and TRBJ1-2, is KAGVTQTPRYLIKTRGQQVTLSCSPISGHRSVSWYQQTPGQGLQFLFEYFSETQRNKGNFPGRFSGRQFSNSRSEMNVSTLELGDSALYLCASSIGDGGYTFGSGTRLTVV.

The CDR3 bases are TGCGCCAGCAGCCAGGCCCTCGGACTGGAAACCTACGAGCAGTACTTC. This gives the protein CASSQALGLETYEQYF. The genes are TRBV4-3 and TRBJ2-7, with D perhaps matching TRBD2 (5 bases). Per germline, CDR1 LGHNA and CDR2 YSLEER. Deletions cut 3 bases from V and 2 bases from J, with 17 bases between. The CDR3 extends over 16 amino acids.

The rearrangement links TRBV4-2 to TRBJ1-4, with 8 bases fitting TRBD1. The V and J ends lost 1 base and 7 bases, in that order; junction bases with no gene match: 8. The CDR3 is made up of 16 amino acids. CDR1 and CDR2 from the germline V gene are LGHNA and YNFKEQ. CDR3 amino acids: CASSQGDRGWGEKLFF. The CDR3, as DNA: TGTGCCAGCAGCCAAGGTGACAGGGGATGGGGTGAAAAACTGTTTTTT.

The chain uses TRBV6-5 and TRBJ1-5, with D maybe TRBD1 (6 bases). Germline V gene lookup returns CDR1 MNHEY and CDR2 SVGAGI. This CDR3 is built from 14 residues. The V and J ends lost 3 bases and 7 bases respectively, with 13 bases between them. This chain's CDR3 is CASSYLQGWQPQHF. The CDR3 coding sequence is TGTGCCAGCAGTTATCTGCAGGGGTGGCAGCCCCAGCATTTT.

The chain links TRBV7-9 to TRBJ1-6, with D uncertain. The CDR3 extends over 13 amino acids. Per the germline V gene, CDR1 is SEHNR and CDR2 is FQNEAQ (reference sequence). Trimming cost V 5 bases and J 6 bases, with 8 bases left between them. This chain's CDR3 is CASSSVVNSPLHF. CDR3 nucleotide sequence: TGTGCCAGCAGCAGTGTAGTTAATTCACCCCTCCACTTT.

The sample holds one count of this clone. The CDR3 spells CASSTQGAGYEQYF. CDR3 coding DNA: TGCGCCAGCAGCACCCAGGGGGCGGGTTACGAGCAGTACTTC. This chain uses TRBV5-1 with TRBJ2-7; 8 bases are a match to TRBD1. The CDR3 is made up of 14 amino acids. Losses at the gene ends were 4 bases for V and 4 bases for J; bases not matched to a gene: 7. Germline V gene data show CDR1 as SGHRS and CDR2 as YFSETQ.

The chain uses TRBV12-5 and TRBJ2-7; a possible D gene is TRBD2 (5 bases). V was clipped by 1 base and J by 4 bases, with 8 bases between them. The CDR3 runs to 13 residues. Germline assignment: CDR1 LGHNT and CDR2 FRNRAP. The CDR3 DNA reads as TGTGCTAGTGGTTTGGGCCGGGGATACGAGCAGTACTTC. Protein sequence: CASGLGRGYEQYF.

The count of this clone is one. V gene TRBV5-1 combines with J gene TRBJ1-6, with TRBD1 matching 8 bases. V gave up 4 bases and J gave up 7 bases; unmatched junction bases: 4. The CDR3 covers 14 residues. In germline, CDR1 is SGHRS, CDR2 YFSETQ. This CDR3 is CASSPGQANSPLHF. The CDR3 DNA reads TGCGCCAGCAGCCCGGGACAGGCAAATTCACCCCTCCACTTT.

This clone has a handful of counts. CDR3: CASSLGATNTGELFF. CDR3 bases: TGTGCCAGCAGCTTAGGTGCCACGAACACCGGGGAGCTGTTTTTT. The J gene is TRBJ2-2, the V gene TRBV7-7, with D hard to call. There are 15 residues in the CDR3. Per the germline V gene, CDR1 is SSHAT and CDR2 is FNYEAQ (reference sequence). Trimming shortened V by 1 base and J by 0 bases, and 6 bases separated the two germline ends.

The chain is built from TRBV29-1 and TRBJ1-1; perhaps TRBD1 as D (6 bases). Germline CDR1 SQVTM, CDR2 ANQGSEA. Trimming took 5 bases from V and 1 from J, leaving 11 bases between them. The CDR3 length is 13 residues. CDR3 DNA: TGCAGCGTTAAAGTAGGGGGGAACACTGAAGCTTTCTTT. It translates to CSVKVGGNTEAFF. The full variable domain, with the rest looked up from reference TRBV29-1 and TRBJ1-1, is SAVISQKPSRDICQRGTSLTIQCQVDSQVTMMFWYRQQPGQSLTLIATANQGSEATYESGFVIDKFPISRPNLTFSTLTVSNMSPEDSSIYLCSVKVGGNTEAFFGQGTRLTVV.

The gene calls are TRBV27 and TRBJ2-3; 7 bases are a match to TRBD1. The CDR3 runs to 14 residues. After removal of 2 bases from V and 2 bases from J, the junction contained 1 base not matched to a gene. CDR1 is MNHEY, CDR2 SMNVEV, per germline (reference sequence). The DNA for the CDR3 is TGTGCCAGCAGTTTAGGGACAGCCACAGATACGCAGTATTTT. This translates into CASSLGTATDTQYF.

The gene calls are TRBV6-5 and TRBJ1-1, with D unresolved. Germline V gene sequence: CDR1 MNHEY, CDR2 SVGAGI. Trimming cost V 4 bases and J 8 bases, with 14 bases left between them. CDR3 length: 13 amino acids. The CDR3 spells CASSSRSAGEAFF. CDR3 DNA: TGTGCCAGCAGTTCCCGGTCCGCTGGGGAAGCTTTCTTT.

The V gene is TRBV13, the J gene TRBJ2-5, with a weak D call TRBD2 (5 bases). Germline CDR1 and CDR2: PRHDT and FYEKMQ (reference sequence). The germline V and J ends were trimmed by 0 bases and 4 bases, with 9 bases remaining between them. The CDR3 extends over 14 amino acids. CDR3 amino acids: CASSLGIGRETQYF. The DNA of the CDR3 is TGTGCCAGCAGCTTAGGTATAGGGAGAGAGACCCAGTACTTC.

The chain couples TRBV5-8 to TRBJ2-1; 11 nucleotides align to TRBD2. This CDR3 has 16 amino acids. Losses at the gene ends were 1 base for V and 10 bases for J; bases not matched to a gene: 10. Per germline, CDR1 SGHTS and CDR2 YDEGEE. The CDR3 is CASSLRSVLAGAEQFF. The CDR3 nucleotides read TGTGCCAGCAGCTTGAGGTCTGTACTAGCGGGGGCCGAGCAGTTCTTC.

The V gene is TRBV11-3, the J gene TRBJ2-6; no firm D call. The V gene lost 5 bases and the J gene lost 5 bases, with 19 bases spanning the gap. The germline CDR1 and CDR2 sequences are SGHNT and YENEEA. The CDR3 runs 17 residues. DNA of the CDR3: TGTGCCAGCAGCAATGCTCGTCGACAAAGTCGGGCCAACGTCCTGACTTTC. It encodes CASSNARRQSRANVLTF.

The chain links TRBV5-1 to TRBJ1-2; TRBD1 matches 9 bases. V shed 3 bases and J 4 bases; nucleotides not matched to a gene: 10. This CDR3 is built from 16 residues. CDR1 and CDR2 from the germline V gene are SGHRS and YFSETQ. CDR3 protein: CASSYSGTGMGYGYTF. CDR3 DNA sequence: TGCGCCAGCAGCTATTCCGGGACAGGGATGGGCTATGGCTACACCTTC.

This chain joins TRBV5-1 and TRBJ2-3, with TRBD1 identical over 8 bases. There are 15 residues in the CDR3. The germline V gene has CDR1 SGHRS and CDR2 YFSETQ. V shed 0 bases and J 2 bases; nucleotides not matched to a gene: 2. The CDR3 DNA reads TGCGCCAGCAGCTTGGGACAGGGGTACACAGATACGCAGTATTTT. Translation gives CASSLGQGYTDTQYF.

The chain links TRBV6-1 to TRBJ1-5; D gene uncertain. The CDR3 has 14 residues. From germline, CDR1 is MNHNS and CDR2 SASEGT. Trimming took 5 bases from V and 4 from J, leaving 12 bases between them. The CDR3 DNA sequence: TGTGCCAGCAGTCCGAGTGGGCATAATCAGCCCCAGCATTTT. Translating it yields CASSPSGHNQPQHF.

The chain is built from TRBV15 and TRBJ2-7; 8 nucleotides match TRBD1. J lost 2 bases, V lost 5 bases, and 5 bases had no gene match. Germline values: CDR1 LNHNV, CDR2 YYDKDF (reference sequence). The CDR3 contains 14 residues. CDR3 residues: CATSDRTGPYEQYF. The CDR3 coding sequence is TGTGCCACCAGCGATCGGACAGGGCCCTACGAGCAGTACTTC.

Points on this clone: A read error may explain this, as a much larger clone is one base away. The sample contains more than one DNA sequence encoding this CDR3. The genes are TRBV7-6 and TRBJ1-1, with D uncertain. The length of the CDR3 is 14 residues. V was trimmed by 1 base and J by 1 base, leaving 7 bases between them. Germline V lookup: CDR1 SGHVS, CDR2 FNYEAQ. The CDR3 region is CASSLEETNTEAFF. As DNA, the CDR3 is TGTGCCAGCAGCTTAGAGGAAACGAACACTGAAGCTTTCTTT.

J is TRBJ2-1 and V is TRBV5-6, with D possibly matching TRBD1 (6 bases). Trimming pared 6 bases from V and 6 bases from J, leaving 13 bases between. The V gene's germline CDR1 is SGHDT and CDR2 YYEEEE. This CDR3 comprises 13 residues. This CDR3 reads CASIIDRSNEQFF. The CDR3 bases are TGTGCCAGCATTATCGACAGGTCCAATGAGCAGTTCTTC.